This T cell receptor (beta chain) was sequenced for a study of blood T cells in healthy people across ages. A second roughly 6 to 11 cycle PCR used barcoded and J-beta primers. One entry per CDR3 protein results from TCRdb running MiXCR on the 5' RACE reads. The sample lists 950,000 to 1,200,000 distinct CDR3 sequences, 35% to 40% occurring once. This clonotype has just one count. CDR3 length: 14 residues. V was shortened by 3 bases and J by 13 bases, with 22 bases between the two germline ends. Germline V gene data show CDR1 as SQVTM and CDR2 as ANQGSEA. This receptor was taken from a man aged 18 to 29 in good health. V is TRBV29-1 and J is TRBJ2-4; D not certain. The sequenced sample was blood. CDR3 protein: CSVDWPDKYNEQYF. The CDR3 DNA reads TGCAGCGTTGACTGGCCAGACAAATACAATGAGCAGTACTTC.